This entry describes one T cell receptor beta chain. What it binds is not known. Sequencing involved patients with CD8+CD57+ cell expansion previously shown by flow cytometry. Every patient was diagnosed with severe acquired aplastic anemia. This sample is drawn from a study of CD8+CD57+ T cells in acquired aplastic anemia. The wider study: Sorted CD4+ and CD8+ cells yielded DNA averaging around 3.2 ug.

General observations from the study: With respect to CD8+ Simpson's diversity, patients and controls did not differ significantly. Overlapping CD8+ CDR3 repertoires of patients and controls contained roughly 27 shared sequences.

The CDR3 spans 15 residues. Germline V CDR1 and CDR2: MGHDK, SYGVNS. Genomic DNA, serving as template, underwent TCR beta VDJ and CDR3 profiling. MiXCR, applied by TCRdb to the reads, yields one record per CDR3 protein. The repertoire consists of 220,000 or so distinct CDR3 sequences, with 50% to 70% occurring once and the leading ten covering around 60%. The sample comprised sorted CD4+, CD8+, or CD8+CD57+ T cells (not recorded which) from PBMCs. The receptor comes from a human donor with aplastic anemia. The chain links TRBV25-1 to TRBJ2-3; 11 bases match TRBD2. The J call may be mistaken, given a closer DNA end match to TRBJ2-7. DNA of the CDR3: TGTGCCAGCAAAGGCGGGACTAGCGGCTCCTACGAGCAGTACTTC. Protein sequence: CASKGGTSGSYEQYF.